The present T cell receptor beta chain was sequenced within a study of blood T cells in healthy people across ages. A few counts support this clonotype. For the second PCR, which ran for about 7 to 11 cycles, a sample-barcoded 5' primer and a J-beta primer mix were used. TCRdb used MiXCR to reprocess the 5' RACE reads, holding one entry per CDR3 protein. In the table there are about 1.5 million distinct CDR3 sequences, 35% to 45% of which are singletons. The germline V gene has CDR1 SGHAT and CDR2 FQNNGV. V was pared by 1 base and J by 3 bases, with 16 bases between. CDR3 length: 16 amino acids. This TCR was sampled from a woman aged 18 to 35 in good health. Sequences were obtained from blood. The chain uses TRBV11-2 and TRBJ2-7; D uncertain. This CDR3 is CASSLGRAVGIYEQYF. The CDR3 DNA reads as TGTGCCAGCAGCTTAGGAAGGGCGGTTGGAATCTACGAGCAGTACTTC.